These 13 T cell receptor beta chains were sequenced from one sample in a study of tumor-infiltrating lymphocytes in oesophageal squamous cell carcinoma. TCRdb reanalysed the PCR reads using MiXCR and keeps one entry per CDR3 protein. The sample has 3,000 to 3,500 distinct CDR3 sequences; approximately 15% are singletons. The specimen sequenced was esophageal tumor tissue. These receptors originate from a male donor with esophageal squamous cell carcinoma.

This clonotype is classed as large. V usage is TRBV6-1 and J usage is TRBJ2-3; possibly TRBD1 for D (6 bases). Germline-derived CDR1 and CDR2 are MNHNS and SASEGT. The CDR3 totals 16 residues. V was pared by 8 bases and J by 4 bases, with 22 bases between. The CDR3 sequence is CASAFSGASLADTQYF. CDR3 DNA: TGTGCCAGCGCATTTTCAGGGGCTAGCCTCGCAGATACGCAGTATTTT.

In its sample, this clonotype ranks as medium-sized. The rearrangement joins TRBV5-1 to TRBJ2-7, with 11 bases matching TRBD2. The CDR3 sequence is 16 residues long. Trimming cost V 4 bases and J 5 bases; bases outside gene matches: 11. From germline, CDR1 is SGHRS and CDR2 YFSETQ. CDR3 nucleotide sequence: TGCGCCAGCAGCGTTAAGCCCGGGACTAGCGGAGACGAGCAGTACTTC. It yields the protein CASSVKPGTSGDEQYF.

This clonotype was seen ten or more times. V usage is TRBV6-1 and J usage is TRBJ1-5; unclear D gene. Trimming removed 5 bases at V and 0 bases at J, with 8 bases between. Per germline, CDR1 MNHNS and CDR2 SASEGT. The CDR3 extends over 14 amino acids. This CDR3 reads CASSTGVSNQPQHF. Here the CDR3 DNA reads TGTGCCAGCAGTACCGGGGTTAGCAATCAGCCCCAGCATTTT.

This clonotype is large (0.1 to 1%). This chain uses TRBV27 with TRBJ2-3, with 10 bases matching TRBD1. Losses at the gene ends were 5 bases for V and 5 bases for J; bases not matched to a gene: 7. Germline CDR1 is MNHEY and CDR2 is SMNVEV (reference sequence). The CDR3 totals 15 residues. In DNA, the CDR3 is TGTGCCAGCAGTCCCGGGACAGGGGTCAGAGATACGCAGTATTTT. This translates into CASSPGTGVRDTQYF.

There are a few counts of this clonotype. CDR3 DNA: TGCGCCAGCAGCTTCGCGGCAGGGGATGAAAAACTGTTTTTT. Protein sequence: CASSFAAGDEKLFF. The chain uses TRBV5-1 and TRBJ1-4, with a possible D match to TRBD1 (6 bases). This CDR3 is built from 14 residues. Germline CDR1 SGHRS, CDR2 YFSETQ. The V end was cut by 2 bases, the J end by 6 bases, with 11 bases between.

This clonotype showed up many times. The rearrangement joins TRBV18 to TRBJ2-3, with D hard to call. Germline CDR1 is KGHSH and CDR2 is LQKENI. This CDR3 is built from 15 residues. V lost 2 bases to trimming and J lost 0 bases, with 9 bases between them. The CDR3 region has the DNA TGTGCCAGCTCACCATCGTTGGGTAGCACAGATACGCAGTATTTT. Translating gives CASSPSLGSTDTQYF.

Many counts were recorded for this clonotype. V and J are TRBV20-1 and TRBJ2-5, with D possibly being TRBD1 (5 bases). Looked up from germline, CDR1 is DFQATT and CDR2 is SNEGSKA (reference sequence). CDR3 length: 12 residues. The V and J ends lost 2 bases and 5 bases respectively, with 9 bases between them. CDR3 region: CSARPAGETQYF. DNA for the CDR3: TGCAGTGCTAGACCAGCAGGGGAGACCCAGTACTTC.

Ten or more counts support this clonotype. The chain uses TRBV7-3 and TRBJ1-1; possibly TRBD1 for D (5 bases). CDR3 length: 13 amino acids. Trimming left V 5 bases short and J 3 bases short, with 10 bases between. Germline V gene lookup returns CDR1 SGHTA and CDR2 FQGTGA. CDR3 region: CASSRRVYTEAFF. CDR3 nucleotides: TGTGCCAGCAGCCGCAGGGTGTACACTGAAGCTTTCTTT.

In its sample, this clonotype ranks as medium-sized. The V and J genes are TRBV7-9 and TRBJ2-7; D call uncertain. V gave up 5 bases and J gave up 8 bases, with 13 bases separating them. CDR1 is SEHNR and CDR2 is FQNEAQ in the germline V gene (reference sequence). CDR3 size: 12 residues. This chain's CDR3 is CASSADPGQQYF. The CDR3 DNA is TGTGCCAGCAGCGCAGATCCCGGCCAGCAGTACTTC.

This clonotype was counted ten times or more. Since the CDR3 does not end with the conserved phenylalanine or tryptophan, this likely comes from a read error. No DNA is shown, since the ends of the CDR3 on it are uncertain; the CDR3 is the one TCRdb lists. The CDR3: CASSSTVNNYGYTFGS. The rearrangement uses TRBV7-9 and TRBJ2-1. The CDR3 spans 16 amino acids, including both terminal residues. The V gene's germline CDR1 is SEHNR and CDR2 FQNEAQ (reference sequence).

With regard to this clonotype: An end of the junction differs from the germline gene, which may be a read error. The rearrangement uses TRBV20-1 and TRBJ2-4, with D tentatively TRBD1 (6 bases). This CDR3 has 16 residues. Per the germline V gene, CDR1 is DFQATT and CDR2 is SNEGSKA (reference sequence). The CDR3 region has the DNA TGCAGTGCGACTACCGCGGACAGTTTAAGCTCCTACGAGCAGTACTTT. Its translation is CSATTADSLSSYEQYF.

There are many counts of this clonotype. The genes are TRBV3-1 and TRBJ2-1, with D perhaps matching TRBD2 (5 bases). The V gene lost 2 bases and the J gene lost 6 bases, with 14 bases spanning the gap. The V gene's germline CDR1 is LGHDT and CDR2 YNNKEL (reference sequence). The CDR3 has 15 residues. The CDR3 reads CASSQLASLVNEQFF. The CDR3 bases are TGTGCCAGCAGCCAACTAGCTTCTCTAGTCAATGAGCAGTTCTTC.

This clonotype was seen only a few times. Since the CDR3 does not end with the conserved phenylalanine or tryptophan, this likely comes from a read error. Because the CDR3's place on the DNA is in doubt, the DNA is left out and the CDR3 is given as listed by TCRdb. The chain joins TRBV6-2 or TRBV6-3 to TRBJ2-1. The CDR3 has 8 amino acids, counting both end residues. The germline V gene encodes CDR1 MNHEY and CDR2 SVGEGT. CDR3 region: CASSYTER.